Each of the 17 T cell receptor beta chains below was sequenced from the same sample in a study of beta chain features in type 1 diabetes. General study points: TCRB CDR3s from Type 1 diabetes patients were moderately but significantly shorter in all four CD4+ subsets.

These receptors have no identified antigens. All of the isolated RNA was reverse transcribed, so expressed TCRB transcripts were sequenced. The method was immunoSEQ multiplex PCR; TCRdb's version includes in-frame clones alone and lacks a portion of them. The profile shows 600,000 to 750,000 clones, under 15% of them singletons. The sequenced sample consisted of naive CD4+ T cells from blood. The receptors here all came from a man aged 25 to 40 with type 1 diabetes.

In nucleotides, the CDR3 is TGTGCCAGCAGTGATTCGACAGGGAACACCGGGGAGCTGTTTTTT. Protein: CASSDSTGNTGELFF. The chain recombines TRBV25-1 with TRBJ2-2; a possible D gene is TRBD1 (6 bases). CDR1 is MGHDK and CDR2 is SYGVNS in the germline V gene. Trimming took 3 bases from V and 1 from J, leaving 9 bases between them. The CDR3 totals 15 residues.

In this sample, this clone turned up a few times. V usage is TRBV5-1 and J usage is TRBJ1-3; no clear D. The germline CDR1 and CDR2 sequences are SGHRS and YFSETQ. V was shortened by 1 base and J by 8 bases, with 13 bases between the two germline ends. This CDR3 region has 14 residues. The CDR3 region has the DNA TGCGCCAGCAGCTTGTTTACTTCTGCGGACACCATATATTTT. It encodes CASSLFTSADTIYF.

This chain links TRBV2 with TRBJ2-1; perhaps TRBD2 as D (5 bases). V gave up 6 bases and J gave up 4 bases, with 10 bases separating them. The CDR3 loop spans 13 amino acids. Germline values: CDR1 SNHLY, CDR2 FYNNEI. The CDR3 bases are TGTGCCAGCAGCCGGGAAGCTTACAATGAGCAGTTCTTC. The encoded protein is CASSREAYNEQFF.

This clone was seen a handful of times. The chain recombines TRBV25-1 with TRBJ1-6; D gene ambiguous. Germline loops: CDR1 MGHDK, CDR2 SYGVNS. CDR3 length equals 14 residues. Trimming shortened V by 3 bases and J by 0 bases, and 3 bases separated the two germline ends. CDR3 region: CASSDRSYNSPLHF. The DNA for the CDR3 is TGTGCCAGCAGTGATCGCTCCTATAATTCACCCCTCCACTTT.

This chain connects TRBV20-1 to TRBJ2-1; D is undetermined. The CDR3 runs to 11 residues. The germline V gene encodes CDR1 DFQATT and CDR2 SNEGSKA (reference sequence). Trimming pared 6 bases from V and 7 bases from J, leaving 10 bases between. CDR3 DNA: TGCAGTGCCCCGAAGTTAAATGAGCAGTTCTTC. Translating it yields CSAPKLNEQFF.

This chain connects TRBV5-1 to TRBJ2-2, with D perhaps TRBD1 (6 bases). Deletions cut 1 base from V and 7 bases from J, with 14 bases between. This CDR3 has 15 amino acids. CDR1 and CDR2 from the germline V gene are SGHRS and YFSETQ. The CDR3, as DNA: TGCGCCAGCAGCTTGTGGGACATCCTCGGCGGGGAGCTGTTTTTT. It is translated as CASSLWDILGGELFF.

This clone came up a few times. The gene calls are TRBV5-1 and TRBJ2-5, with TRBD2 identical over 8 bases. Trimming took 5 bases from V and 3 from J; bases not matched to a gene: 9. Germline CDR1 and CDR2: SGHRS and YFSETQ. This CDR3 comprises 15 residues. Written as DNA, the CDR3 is TGCGCCAGCAGTGTACGAGCGGGGGTTGAAGAGACCCAGTACTTC. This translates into CASSVRAGVEETQYF.

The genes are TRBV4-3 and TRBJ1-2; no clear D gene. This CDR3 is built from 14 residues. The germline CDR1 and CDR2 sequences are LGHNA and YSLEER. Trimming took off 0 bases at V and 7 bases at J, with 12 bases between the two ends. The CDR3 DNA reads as TGCGCCAGCAGCCAAGAAAATTTGAGGACTGGCTACACCTTC. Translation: CASSQENLRTGYTF.

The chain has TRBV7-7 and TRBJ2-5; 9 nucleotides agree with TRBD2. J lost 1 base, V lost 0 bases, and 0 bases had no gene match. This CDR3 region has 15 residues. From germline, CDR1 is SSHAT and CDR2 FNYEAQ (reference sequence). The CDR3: CASSLASGGQETQYF. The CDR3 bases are TGTGCCAGCAGCTTAGCTAGCGGGGGCCAAGAGACCCAGTACTTC. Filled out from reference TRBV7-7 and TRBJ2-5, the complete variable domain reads GAGVSQSPRYKVTKRGQDVTLRCDPISSHATLYWYQQALGQGPEFLTYFNYEAQPDKSGLPSDRFSAERPEGSISTLTIQRTEQRDSAMYRCASSLASGGQETQYFGPGTRLLVL.

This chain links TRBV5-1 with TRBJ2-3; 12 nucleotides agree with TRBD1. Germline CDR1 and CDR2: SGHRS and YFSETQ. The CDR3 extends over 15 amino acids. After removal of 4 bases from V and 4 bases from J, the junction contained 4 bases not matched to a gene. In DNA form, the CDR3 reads TGCGCCAGCAGCGCTGGGACAGGGGGCGCAGATACGCAGTATTTT. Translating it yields CASSAGTGGADTQYF. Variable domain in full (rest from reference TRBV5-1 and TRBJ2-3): KAGVTQTPRYLIKTRGQQVTLSCSPISGHRSVSWYQQTPGQGLQFLFEYFSETQRNKGNFPGRFSGRQFSNSRSEMNVSTLELGDSALYLCASSAGTGGADTQYFGPGTRLTVL.

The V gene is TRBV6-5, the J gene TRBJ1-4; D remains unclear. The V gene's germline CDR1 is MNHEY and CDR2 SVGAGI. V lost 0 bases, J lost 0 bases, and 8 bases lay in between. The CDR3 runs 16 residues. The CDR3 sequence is CASSYSQLPTNEKLFF. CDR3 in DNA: TGTGCCAGCAGTTACTCGCAGTTGCCAACTAATGAAAAACTGTTTTTT.

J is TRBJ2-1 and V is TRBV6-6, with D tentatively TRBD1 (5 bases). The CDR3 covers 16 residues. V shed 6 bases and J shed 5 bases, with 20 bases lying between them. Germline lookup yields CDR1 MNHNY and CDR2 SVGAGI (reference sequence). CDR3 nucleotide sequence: TGTGCCAGCAGCCCAAAGATGAGTGCAGGGAACAATGAGCAGTTCTTC. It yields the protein CASSPKMSAGNNEQFF.

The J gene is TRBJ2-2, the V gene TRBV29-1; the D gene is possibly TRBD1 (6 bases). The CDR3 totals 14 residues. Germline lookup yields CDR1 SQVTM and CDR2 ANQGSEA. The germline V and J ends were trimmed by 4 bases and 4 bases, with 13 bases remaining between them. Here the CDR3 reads CSVATGLGTGELFF. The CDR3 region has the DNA TGCAGCGTTGCCACAGGGCTTGGCACCGGGGAGCTGTTTTTT.

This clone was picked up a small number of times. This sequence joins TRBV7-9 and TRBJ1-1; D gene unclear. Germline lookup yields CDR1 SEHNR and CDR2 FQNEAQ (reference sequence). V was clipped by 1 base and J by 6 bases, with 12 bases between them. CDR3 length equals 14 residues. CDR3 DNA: TGTGCCAGCAGCTTAGGGACGGTGGTAGCTGAAGCTTTCTTT. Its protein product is CASSLGTVVAEAFF.

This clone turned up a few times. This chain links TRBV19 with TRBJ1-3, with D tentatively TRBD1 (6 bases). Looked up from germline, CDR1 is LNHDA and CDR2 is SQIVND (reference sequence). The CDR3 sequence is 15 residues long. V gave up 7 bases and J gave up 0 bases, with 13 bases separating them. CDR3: CASMAQGYSGNTIYF. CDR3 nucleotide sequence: TGTGCCAGTATGGCACAGGGCTACTCTGGAAACACCATATATTTT.

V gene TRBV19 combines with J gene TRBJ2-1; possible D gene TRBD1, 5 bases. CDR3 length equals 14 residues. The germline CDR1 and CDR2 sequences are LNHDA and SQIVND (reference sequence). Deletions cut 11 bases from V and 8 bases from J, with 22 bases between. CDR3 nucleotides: TGTGCCGCGGTGCAGCCAGGGCCGGGCGATGAGCAGTTCTTC. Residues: CAAVQPGPGDEQFF.

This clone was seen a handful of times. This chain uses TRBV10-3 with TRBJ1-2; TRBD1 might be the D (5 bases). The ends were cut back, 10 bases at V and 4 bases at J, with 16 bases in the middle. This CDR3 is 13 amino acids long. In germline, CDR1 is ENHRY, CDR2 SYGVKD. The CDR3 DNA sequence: TGTGCCACCGCCGACAGCGCTCTCTATGGCTACACCTTC. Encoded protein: CATADSALYGYTF.